This TCR beta chain was captured in a study of blood T cell repertoires in COVID-19. Across the study: T cells, B-cell-depleted T cells, or PBMCs supplied cDNA or gDNA.

This CDR3 contains 15 residues. Germline V gene data show CDR1 as SGHRS and CDR2 as YFSETQ. V trimming: 1 base; J trimming: 3 bases; junction bases outside the gene matches: 5. Using immunoSEQ multiplex PCR, the repertoire was profiled, and TCRdb retains in-frame clones only, with some absent. The sample comprises about 140,000 clones, about 87% of which are singletons, and 2.5% to 3% rests with the top ten. This receptor was taken from a human donor with COVID-19, enrolled during active disease. The donor label of this sample is uncertain. Sample: peripheral blood. The rearrangement uses TRBV5-1 and TRBJ2-3; 7 bases fit TRBD2. This chain's CDR3 is CASSLPAGDTDTQYF. In DNA, the CDR3 is TGCGCCAGCAGCTTGCCGGCGGGAGATACAGATACGCAGTATTTT.